This entry lists 13 T cell receptor beta chains sequenced from one sample in a study of T cell repertoires in cytomegalovirus infection. A single record per CDR3 protein comes from TCRdb applying MiXCR to the reads. The sample lists hundreds of thousands of distinct CDR3 sequences; under 45% were seen once. These receptors' antigens are unknown. Source: cultured PBMCs, taken from culture after CMV antigen stimulation. The receptors were gathered from a human donor in good health (CMV status not recorded). Some clones in this sample may be carry-over from other donors' samples.

The chain carries TRBV19 and TRBJ2-7, with a possible D match to TRBD1 (6 bases). CDR1 is LNHDA and CDR2 is SQIVND in the germline V gene (reference sequence). Trimming left V 3 bases short and J 6 bases short, with 15 bases between. The CDR3 has 14 residues. CDR3 sequence (DNA): TGTGCCAGTAGTATTAACAGGGTAGCCCCCGAGCAGTACTTC. Amino acid sequence: CASSINRVAPEQYF.

The chain recombines TRBV11-2 with TRBJ2-7; D is possibly TRBD1 or TRBD2 (5 bases each). Trimming cost V 4 bases and J 4 bases, with 17 bases left between them. Germline V lookup: CDR1 SGHAT, CDR2 FQNNGV. This CDR3 is built from 15 residues. The CDR3 sequence is CASSSTGDLRYEQYF. CDR3 nucleotides: TGTGCCAGCAGCTCGACCGGGGACCTACGATACGAGCAGTACTTC. The whole variable domain, filled in from reference TRBV11-2 and TRBJ2-7, reads EAGVAQSPRYKIIEKRQSVAFWCNPISGHATLYWYQQILGQGPKLLIQFQNNGVVDDSQLPKDRFSAERLKGVDSTLKIQPAKLEDSAVYLCASSSTGDLRYEQYFGPGTRLTVT.

This clonotype was counted only a few times. The chain links TRBV12-3 or TRBV12-4 to TRBJ2-3, with D possibly being TRBD2 (5 bases). CDR3 length equals 14 residues. V was cut by 2 bases and J by 6 bases, with 12 bases left in between. The CDR3 nucleotides read TGTGCCAGCAGTTTACGAGGGATTTTGGATACGCAGTATTTT. Its translation is CASSLRGILDTQYF.

The V and J genes are TRBV19 and TRBJ1-2; 9 bases are a match to TRBD1. V trimming: 7 bases; J trimming: 3 bases; junction bases outside the gene matches: 9. CDR3 length equals 15 residues. Germline CDR1 and CDR2: LNHDA and SQIVND (reference sequence). Here the CDR3 reads CASTDPGQGYYGYTF. The CDR3 bases are TGTGCCAGTACCGATCCGGGACAGGGATACTATGGCTACACCTTC.

This chain joins TRBV6-5 and TRBJ1-2; no clear D gene. CDR1 and CDR2 from the germline V gene are MNHEY and SVGAGI. Trimming cost V 6 bases and J 2 bases, with 13 bases left between them. The CDR3 runs 14 residues. The CDR3 here is CASRQPPENYGYTF. CDR3 coding DNA: TGTGCCAGCAGACAACCACCCGAGAACTATGGCTACACCTTC.

There are a few counts of this clonotype. This chain connects TRBV7-9 to TRBJ2-3; a possible D gene is TRBD2 (6 bases). The CDR3 sequence is 15 residues long. Germline CDR1 reads SEHNR; CDR2 reads FQNEAQ (reference sequence). Between the trimmed V and J ends, which lost 5 bases and 5 bases, there was a span of 17 bases. The CDR3: CASSPVGGPRDTQYF. In DNA form, the CDR3 reads TGTGCCAGCAGCCCTGTTGGAGGGCCAAGAGATACGCAGTATTTT.

This clonotype occurred a few times. The chain links TRBV6-6 to TRBJ2-7; 10 nucleotides line up with TRBD1. V was pared by 6 bases and J by 9 bases, with 11 bases of the junction left unmatched. CDR3 length: 14 residues. The germline CDR1 and CDR2 sequences are MNHNY and SVGAGI (reference sequence). The CDR3 region has the DNA TGTGCCAGCAGAAGAGAGGGGTGGACAGGGGGGCAGTACTTC. Its translation: CASRREGWTGGQYF.

The gene calls are TRBV12-3 or TRBV12-4 and TRBJ2-1, with no clear D. The length of the CDR3 is 15 residues. The V end lost 0 bases, the J end lost 8 bases, and 14 bases lay between the germline ends. The CDR3, as DNA: TGTGCCAGCAGTTTAGCAATAGGACCCTTGGATGAGCAGTTCTTC. The encoded protein is CASSLAIGPLDEQFF.

This clonotype appeared many times. The rearrangement uses TRBV6-2 or TRBV6-3 and TRBJ1-1; TRBD1 is a possible D gene (5 bases). The CDR3 extends over 17 amino acids. Germline CDR1 MNHEY, CDR2 SVGEGT. V lost 8 bases to trimming and J lost 3 bases, with 25 bases between them. In DNA, the CDR3 is TGTGCCAGCGAAAAAATCCCCACCGGGACGATTGACACTGAAGCTTTCTTT. Protein product: CASEKIPTGTIDTEAFF.

This clonotype was seen more than once but under ten times. J is TRBJ1-5 and V is TRBV12-3 or TRBV12-4; D is unclear. Trimming shortened V by 5 bases and J by 7 bases, and 15 bases separated the two germline ends. The CDR3 length is 14 residues. The CDR3 reads CASSPLRLEQPQHF. CDR3 coding DNA: TGTGCCAGCAGTCCGTTGAGGTTAGAACAGCCCCAGCATTTT.

The chain joins TRBV6-5 to TRBJ1-5; 7 bases agree with TRBD1. This CDR3 spans 14 amino acids. V was clipped by 2 bases and J by 6 bases; unmatched bases: 4. From germline, CDR1 is MNHEY and CDR2 SVGAGI. CDR3 DNA sequence: TGTGCCAGCAGTTACAACAGGGGAGGTCAGCCCCAGCATTTT. Amino acids: CASSYNRGGQPQHF.

V is TRBV3-1 and J is TRBJ1-2; D gene uncertain. The germline gives CDR1 LGHDT, CDR2 YNNKEL (reference sequence). CDR3 size: 14 residues. Trimming pared 4 bases from V and 4 bases from J, leaving 13 bases between. CDR3 amino acids: CASSPTDPSYGYTF. In nucleotides, the CDR3 is TGTGCCAGCAGCCCAACGGACCCCTCCTATGGCTACACCTTC.

This clonotype has more than one count but fewer than ten. The chain carries TRBV6-1 and TRBJ2-1, with TRBD2 matching 9 bases. The CDR3 has 15 amino acids. Germline lookup yields CDR1 MNHNS and CDR2 SASEGT. V lost 1 base and J lost 3; bases outside the gene matches: 1. CDR3 coding DNA: TGTGCCAGCAGTGAAGGACTAGCGGACTACAATGAGCAGTTCTTC. Protein product: CASSEGLADYNEQFF.